This T cell receptor (beta chain) was captured in a study of shared clonotypes between healthy human individuals (TCRdb year 2020). Turning to the overall study: Two women and three men aged 18 to 49 years were included in the cohort. To estimate repertoire size and how much clonotype sharing occurs between individuals, the study deeply sequenced the blood TCR repertoires of about 5 healthy adults. For each donor, CD4 naive and CD4 memory were each run on three plates, CD8 naive on two plates, and CD8 memory on one plate. Between about 0.94 and 8.9 billion PBMCs per donor were obtained by leukapheresis. To increase sequencing depth and limit assay-specific biases, TCR repertoire library preparation and sequencing were carried out by different laboratories using diverse techniques.

Using the deep immunoSEQ assay, multiplex PCR amplified TCR CDR3 regions from genomic DNA. Extracted genomic DNA from each cell subset was distributed evenly across all wells of several immunoSEQ 96-well plates, and each plate was treated as a replicate. For sorted subsets, 200 ng of genomic DNA, equivalent to some 30,000 T cell genomes, went into each replicate PCR. Purified libraries were quantified with a Qubit 3.0 fluorometer, sized on a Bioanalyzer 2100, and re-quantified with the KAPA Library Quantification kit. A separate single-read 150-cycle Illumina NextSeq 550 flow cell was used to sequence each immunoSEQ 96-well plate. Concerning the study's data processing: Because the immunoSEQ output held only junctional sequences and lacked quality scores, the filtering could not match the filtering applied to full-length reads. To assign V/J genes and CDR3, sequences were annotated against IMGT germline references using PyIR, a Python wrapper for IgBLAST v1.9. Any read was removed if the V/J assignment was weak (E-value above 1e-6), the CDR3 was missing, or the read contained stop codons, out-of-frame junctions, or ambiguous translated residues. V3J clonotypes were defined as sequences sharing the same inferred V gene, J gene, and CDR3 amino acid sequence. The percentage overlap between two repertoires was calculated by dividing the number of shared unique clonotypes by the size of the smaller repertoire. Richness of each repertoire was evaluated using RTK rarefaction, the Chao1 estimator, and Recon v2.1 estimates of unobserved clonotypes. Generation probabilities for all TCRbeta clonotypes obtained by the gDNA method from a few donors were computed using OLGA. In TCRdb, the immuneACCESS table is reduced to in-frame sequences with V and J assigned. These tables do not hold every clone; where another copy was compared, an unresolved V gene accounts for under half, and the others remain unexplained. V and J calls and clone size come straight from that table; D and trimming were deduced from the DNA. The sample has approximately 840,000 clones on record, roughly 96% of them singletons. About 0.22% of the sample belongs to the ten largest clones.

The CDR3 covers 15 residues, taking in both the cysteine and the phenylalanine. The sequence is cut down to CDR3 DNA, 45 bases in frame from base 1. The germline V gene (reference sequence) gives CDR1 as MNHEY and CDR2 as SMNVEV. Germline trimming amounts to 3 bases on V and 1 base on J, with 4 as the count of junction bases outside the gene matches. The study at large found these results: Because the study included only a small number of donors, the genetic and exposure-history diversity represented was limited. Even with the large sequencing depth, rarefaction of the sorted-subset datasets indicated that sequencing was incomplete. Naive subsets generally had larger estimated clonotype richness than memory subsets did. Sampling was limited to blood, and TCR repertoires in tissue likely differ from TCR repertoires in blood. Compared with non-shared clonotypes, clonotypes shared by all four sorted-subset donors had higher generation probabilities. Across four donors, approximately 4.9% of naive CD4, approximately 3.6% of naive CD8, approximately 2.5% of memory CD4, and approximately 0.4% of memory CD8 clonotypes were shared. Based on pairwise subsampling, the degree of clonotype sharing among donors was expected to be affected by sequencing depth.

As regards this clone: No antigen is known for it. Qualities for individual bases were not recorded, and no much larger clone is one base off.

CD8 naive samples consisted of CD45RO-negative cells that were positively selected for CCR7, yielding a CD45RA+CCR7+ population without TemRA cells. Healthy HIV-negative adults with no recently reported acute infections or vaccinations were included as donors. Only Caucasian adults living in Nashville, Tennessee, USA were represented among the donors. Blood was collected by leukapheresis, and PBMCs were isolated by Ficoll-Histopaque density gradient centrifugation and then cryopreserved in liquid nitrogen vapor phase. Analytical flow cytometry was used to check the purity and quantity of every magnetically sorted T cell population. From each sorted fraction, genomic DNA was isolated and quantified by UV absorbance on a Nanodrop 2000c.

The sequenced sample was naive CD8+ T cells sorted from blood. The sample's cell subset or site label, decoded: CD45RA+CCR7+. Recombination joined TRBV27 with TRBJ2-3, with 7 junctional bases fitting TRBD2. The receptor was isolated from a man aged 30-40 years in good health. This receptor has the CDR3 CASSFGGRGTDTQYF. The DNA sequence is TGTGCCAGCAGTTTCGGCGGGAGAGGCACAGATACGCAGTATTTT.